The 28 T cell receptor beta chains below come from one sample, sequenced in a study of T cells in Graves' hyperthyroidism and ophthalmopathy. Amplified regions were TCR beta CDR3 sequences from RNA transcripts. The TCR CDR3 first-round RT-PCR relied on the HTBI primer set. Via MiXCR, TCRdb re-called the multiplex PCR reads, giving one row per CDR3 protein. The sample lists some 620,000 distinct CDR3 sequences; about a sixth were seen once. The sample comprised blood. These receptors came from a young woman with Graves' hyperthyroidism.

The chain couples TRBV7-3 to TRBJ1-5; D is undetermined. The germline V and J ends were trimmed by 2 bases and 5 bases, with 7 bases remaining between them. The CDR3 has 13 residues. Per germline, CDR1 SGHTA and CDR2 FQGTGA. CDR3 loop: CASSLDMDQPQHF. The CDR3 nucleotides read TGTGCCAGCAGCTTAGACATGGATCAGCCCCAGCATTTT.

This clonotype was picked up many times. The V and J genes are TRBV28 and TRBJ2-3; TRBD1 is a possible D gene (6 bases). V lost 2 bases and J lost 1, with 16 bases in between. The CDR3 has 17 amino acids. CDR1 and CDR2 from the germline V gene are MDHEN and SYDVKM. The CDR3 spells CASSLRDHAGGTDTQYF. The CDR3 coding sequence is TGTGCCAGCAGTTTACGGGACCACGCAGGGGGCACAGATACGCAGTATTTT.

This clonotype has at least ten counts. The chain carries TRBV3-1 and TRBJ2-7; perhaps D is TRBD1 or TRBD2 (7 bases each). Germline-derived CDR1 and CDR2 are LGHDT and YNNKEL (reference sequence). This CDR3 region has 17 residues. V gave up 0 bases and J gave up 3 bases, with 18 bases separating them. CDR3 loop: CASSQEWGQRDVYEQYF. CDR3 nucleotide sequence: TGTGCCAGCAGCCAAGAATGGGGACAGCGGGATGTCTACGAGCAGTACTTC.

This clonotype was seen at least ten times. J is TRBJ2-3 and V is TRBV12-3 or TRBV12-4; the D is unclear. Trimming removed 4 bases from V and 0 bases from J, with 8 bases in between. The CDR3 is 14 amino acids. CDR3: CASSSSHSTDTQYF. The CDR3 bases are TGTGCCAGCAGTTCCAGCCATAGCACAGATACGCAGTATTTT.

The chain carries TRBV28 and TRBJ2-7; D gene ambiguous. The V gene's germline CDR1 is MDHEN and CDR2 SYDVKM. V lost 5 bases and J 2 bases, leaving 10 bases between the germline ends. The CDR3 covers 13 residues. The CDR3 protein is CASSNVAPYEQYF. The CDR3 DNA sequence: TGTGCCAGCAGTAACGTGGCCCCCTACGAGCAGTACTTC.

This clonotype turned up a few times. V is TRBV9 and J is TRBJ2-2, with 13 bases lining up with TRBD2. Germline CDR1 is SGDLS and CDR2 is YYNGEE. Trimming took 4 bases from V and 5 from J; bases not matched to a gene: 5. This CDR3 has 16 amino acids. The CDR3: CASSPRTSGRTGELFF. Here the CDR3 DNA reads TGTGCCAGCAGCCCCCGGACTAGCGGGAGAACCGGGGAGCTGTTTTTT.

This clonotype was observed at least ten times. The gene calls are TRBV12-3 or TRBV12-4 and TRBJ1-2, with D tentatively TRBD1 (6 bases). Trimming pared 7 bases from V and 8 bases from J, leaving 20 bases between. This CDR3 spans 14 amino acids. The CDR3 coding sequence is TGTGCCAGCAACCCGGACAGAACAAACCTAGGCTACACCTTC. Amino acids: CASNPDRTNLGYTF.

The rearrangement joins TRBV30 to TRBJ2-6, with D perhaps TRBD2 (5 bases). V was shortened by 1 base and J by 2 bases, with 15 bases between the two germline ends. CDR1 is GTSNPN and CDR2 is SVGIG in the germline V gene (reference sequence). The CDR3 is made up of 17 amino acids. CDR3 amino acids: CAWSGFEGVAGANVLTF. The DNA of the CDR3 is TGTGCCTGGAGTGGCTTTGAGGGAGTGGCTGGGGCCAACGTCCTGACTTTC.

This clonotype was seen ten or more times. The chain couples TRBV18 to TRBJ2-5; D is undetermined. Per germline, CDR1 KGHSH and CDR2 LQKENI. The CDR3 consists of 14 residues. Trimming stripped 3 bases from V and 4 bases from J, with 12 bases between. This CDR3 reads CASSPTSIRETQYF. CDR3 bases: TGTGCCAGCTCACCCACCTCGATACGAGAGACCCAGTACTTC.

This clonotype was recorded a few times. The chain employs TRBV20-1 and TRBJ2-2; 16 bases are shared with TRBD2. Germline assignment: CDR1 DFQATT and CDR2 SNEGSKA (reference sequence). There are 19 residues in the CDR3. Trimming cost V 6 bases and J 4 bases; bases outside gene matches: 14. Here the CDR3 DNA reads TGCAGTGCCTGGGAGCCGGGACTAGCGGGAGGGGTTGGCACCGGGGAGCTGTTTTTT. Residues: CSAWEPGLAGGVGTGELFF.

This clonotype was seen only a few times. This chain connects TRBV11-2 to TRBJ1-1; D gene ambiguous. Per the germline V gene, CDR1 is SGHAT and CDR2 is FQNNGV. The CDR3 totals 20 residues. V was cut by 5 bases and J by 1 base, with 29 bases left in between. The CDR3 loop reads CASSPRITPRQRNPNTEAFF. As DNA, the CDR3 is TGTGCCAGCAGCCCCCGGATTACCCCTCGCCAGCGGAACCCGAACACTGAAGCTTTCTTT.

This clonotype was picked up many times. Its ends do not fully match the called genes, so a read error is possible. The chain joins TRBV7-8 to TRBJ2-1; 9 bases agree with TRBD2. The germline V gene encodes CDR1 SGHVS and CDR2 FQNEAQ. This CDR3 has 16 amino acids. The CDR3 DNA reads TGTGCCAGCAGCCTAGCGGGGACCAGCTCCTACAATGAGCAGTTCTTC. This codes for CASSLAGTSSYNEQFF.

The chain combines TRBV4-1 with TRBJ2-5; D unresolved. Trimming pared 1 base from V and 2 bases from J, leaving 8 bases between. This CDR3 is built from 14 residues. The germline V gene encodes CDR1 MGHRA and CDR2 YSYEKL. The CDR3 protein is CASSQGQEQETQYF. The CDR3 DNA reads TGCGCCAGCAGCCAAGGGCAGGAGCAAGAGACCCAGTACTTC.

In its sample, this clonotype was seen many times. The chain recombines TRBV6-1 with TRBJ2-1; the D is unclear. This CDR3 is 12 amino acids long. Trimming took 5 bases from V and 12 from J, leaving 14 bases between them. Germline loops: CDR1 MNHNS, CDR2 SASEGT. The CDR3 nucleotides read TGTGCCAGCAGTTACAGTGGGTCTGGGCAGTTCTTC. It yields the protein CASSYSGSGQFF.

This clonotype was counted a few times. The genes are TRBV5-5 and TRBJ1-1, with TRBD1 as a possible D gene (5 bases). CDR1 is SGHKS, CDR2 YYEKEE, per germline (reference sequence). V shed 0 bases and J shed 3 bases, with 12 bases lying between them. This CDR3 region has 15 residues. The CDR3 reads CASSLAAREDTEAFF. The CDR3 region has the DNA TGTGCCAGCAGCTTGGCCGCCAGGGAGGACACTGAAGCTTTCTTT. Together with reference TRBV5-5 and TRBJ1-1, the CDR3 gives the full variable domain: DAGVTQSPTHLIKTRGQQVTLRCSPISGHKSVSWYQQVLGQGPQFIFQYYEKEERGRGNFPDRFSARQFPNYSSELNVNALLLGDSALYLCASSLAAREDTEAFFGQGTRLTVV.

The rearrangement links TRBV18 to TRBJ2-7; TRBD2 is a possible D gene (6 bases). CDR1 KGHSH and CDR2 LQKENI come from the germline V gene. This CDR3 contains 14 residues. Trimming left V 2 bases short and J 1 base short, with 9 bases between. The CDR3 sequence: CASSPARDSYEQYF. In DNA form, the CDR3 reads TGTGCCAGCTCACCAGCGCGGGATTCCTACGAGCAGTACTTC.

The rearrangement joins TRBV5-1 to TRBJ2-7; D ambiguous. V lost 5 bases to trimming and J lost 5 bases, with 14 bases between them. The CDR3 has 13 residues. Per germline, CDR1 SGHRS and CDR2 YFSETQ. This CDR3 is CASRVTRNHEQYF. The CDR3 DNA follows: TGCGCCAGCAGAGTCACCCGGAATCACGAGCAGTACTTC.

This clonotype came up many times. The J gene is TRBJ1-6, the V gene TRBV30; D unclear. Trimming stripped 3 bases from V and 2 bases from J, with 8 bases between. The germline CDR1 and CDR2 sequences are GTSNPN and SVGIG (reference sequence). The CDR3 consists of 14 residues. The CDR3 nucleotides read TGTGCCTGGAGGACGCCTACCTATAATTCACCCCTCCACTTT. This translates into CAWRTPTYNSPLHF.

In the case of this clonotype: Possible read error: a much larger clone is one base away. V gene TRBV20-1 combines with J gene TRBJ1-5, with D uncertain. The CDR3 totals 15 residues. The germline CDR1 and CDR2 sequences are DFQATT and SNEGSKA (reference sequence). CDR3 DNA: TGCAGTGCTAGAGATGGTCGACGTACCAATCAGCGCCAGCATTTT. This translates into CSARDGRRTNQRQHF.

This clonotype showed up just a few times. This chain links TRBV15 with TRBJ1-5; 9 positions agree with TRBD1. V shed 3 bases, J shed 5 bases, and the junction held 5 bases outside the gene matches. Looked up from germline, CDR1 is LNHNV and CDR2 is YYDKDF (reference sequence). This CDR3 has 15 amino acids. The CDR3 coding sequence is TGTGCCACCAGCAGCGATACAGGGGGCTATCAGCCCCAGCATTTT. This encodes CATSSDTGGYQPQHF.

Only a few counts were recorded for this clonotype. CDR3 protein: CASSQPGQGLYEQYF. The DNA of the CDR3 is TGCGCCAGCAGCCAGCCAGGGCAGGGCTTATACGAGCAGTACTTC. The chain uses TRBV4-1 and TRBJ2-7; possible D gene TRBD1, 5 bases. Germline V gives CDR1 MGHRA, CDR2 YSYEKL. The V and J ends lost 3 bases and 4 bases respectively, with 16 bases between them. The CDR3 consists of 15 residues.

V is TRBV5-1 and J is TRBJ1-6; D remains ambiguous. With 0 bases removed from V and 7 bases from J, the gap between germline ends came to 11 bases. The CDR3 extends over 15 amino acids. Germline CDR1 is SGHRS and CDR2 is YFSETQ. In DNA form, the CDR3 reads TGCGCCAGCAGCTTGGAACACGACTTAAATTCACCCCTCCACTTT. Residues: CASSLEHDLNSPLHF.

This clonotype was recorded many times. CDR3 sequence reads: CASSSRGPGGTDTQYF. As DNA, the CDR3 is TGTGCCAGCAGCTCCCGGGGCCCGGGAGGCACAGATACGCAGTATTTT. V usage is TRBV7-2 and J usage is TRBJ2-3, with TRBD2 as a possible D gene (6 bases). This CDR3 is 16 amino acids long. From germline, CDR1 is SGHTA and CDR2 FQGNSA. V gave up 4 bases and J gave up 1 base, with 15 bases separating them.

This clonotype appeared many times. The V and J genes are TRBV3-1 and TRBJ1-1, with D possibly being TRBD1 (5 bases). Germline lookup yields CDR1 LGHDT and CDR2 YNNKEL (reference sequence). The V end lost 5 bases, the J end lost 0 bases, and 10 bases lay between the germline ends. CDR3 length equals 14 residues. The CDR3 nucleotides are TGTGCCAGCAGCGCCAGGGAGGTGAACACTGAAGCTTTCTTT. Amino acid sequence: CASSAREVNTEAFF. Drawing the rest from reference TRBV3-1 and TRBJ1-1, the complete variable domain is DTAVSQTPKYLVTQMGNDKSIKCEQNLGHDTMYWYKQDSKKFLKIMFSYNNKELIINETVPNRFSPKSPDKAHLNLHINSLELGDSAVYFCASSAREVNTEAFFGQGTRLTVV.

Ten or more counts support this clonotype. The V and J genes are TRBV11-3 and TRBJ2-7; TRBD1 is a possible D gene (5 bases). The CDR3 has 15 amino acids. The germline CDR1 and CDR2 sequences are SGHNT and YENEEA. Trimming stripped 3 bases from V and 1 base from J, with 13 bases between. The CDR3 reads CASSFGAGNSYEQYF. The CDR3 nucleotides read TGTGCCAGCAGCTTTGGGGCAGGGAATTCCTACGAGCAGTACTTC. Filled out from reference TRBV11-3 and TRBJ2-7, the complete variable domain reads EAGVVQSPRYKIIEKKQPVAFWCNPISGHNTLYWYLQNLGQGPELLIRYENEEAVDDSQLPKDRFSAERLKGVDSTLKIQPAELGDSAVYLCASSFGAGNSYEQYFGPGTRLTVT.

This clonotype was seen many times. CDR3 sequence: CASSLSRASGWDTQYF. The CDR3 nucleotides read TGTGCCAGCAGCTTAAGCAGGGCTAGCGGCTGGGATACGCAGTATTTT. The chain recombines TRBV7-9 with TRBJ2-3; the match to TRBD2 covers 7 bases. After removal of 2 bases from V and 6 bases from J, the junction contained 11 bases not matched to a gene. The V gene's germline CDR1 is SEHNR and CDR2 FQNEAQ (reference sequence). The CDR3 is 16 residues long.

The chain has TRBV10-3 and TRBJ2-1, with TRBD2 identical over 8 bases. The germline V gene encodes CDR1 ENHRY and CDR2 SYGVKD. The CDR3 runs 15 residues. Trimming cost V 6 bases and J 0 bases; bases outside gene matches: 4. CDR3: CAIRVSGSSYNEQFF. In nucleotides, the CDR3 is TGTGCCATCAGAGTAAGCGGGAGCTCCTACAATGAGCAGTTCTTC.

This clonotype has a handful of counts. This sequence joins TRBV6-1 and TRBJ1-4; TRBD1 is a possible D gene (5 bases). This CDR3 is built from 13 residues. Trimming took off 10 bases at V and 7 bases at J, with 16 bases between the two ends. Germline CDR1 and CDR2: MNHNS and SASEGT. The CDR3 region is CATRRDLSEKLFF. In nucleotides, the CDR3 is TGTGCCACGAGGCGGGACTTAAGTGAAAAACTGTTTTTT.